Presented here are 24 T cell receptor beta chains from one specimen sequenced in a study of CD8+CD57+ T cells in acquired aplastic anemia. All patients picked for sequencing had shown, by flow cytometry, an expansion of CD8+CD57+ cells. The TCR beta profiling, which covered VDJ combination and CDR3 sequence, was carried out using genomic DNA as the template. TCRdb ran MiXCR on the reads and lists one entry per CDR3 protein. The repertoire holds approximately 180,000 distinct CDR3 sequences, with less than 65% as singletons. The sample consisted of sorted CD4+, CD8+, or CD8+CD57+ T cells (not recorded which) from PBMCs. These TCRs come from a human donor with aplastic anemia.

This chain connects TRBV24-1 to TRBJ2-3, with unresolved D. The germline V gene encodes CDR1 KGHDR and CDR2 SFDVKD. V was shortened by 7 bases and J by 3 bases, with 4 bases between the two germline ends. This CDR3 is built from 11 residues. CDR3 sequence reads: CATRQTDTQYF. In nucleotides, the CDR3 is TGTGCCACCAGACAGACAGATACGCAGTATTTT.

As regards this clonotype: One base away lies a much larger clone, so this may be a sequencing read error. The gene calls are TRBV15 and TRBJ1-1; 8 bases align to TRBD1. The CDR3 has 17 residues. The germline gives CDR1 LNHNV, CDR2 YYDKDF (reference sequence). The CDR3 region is CAASIIDRGPATTEAFF. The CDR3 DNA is TGTGCCGCCAGCATCATCGACAGGGGCCCAGCGACGACTGAAGCTTTCTTT.

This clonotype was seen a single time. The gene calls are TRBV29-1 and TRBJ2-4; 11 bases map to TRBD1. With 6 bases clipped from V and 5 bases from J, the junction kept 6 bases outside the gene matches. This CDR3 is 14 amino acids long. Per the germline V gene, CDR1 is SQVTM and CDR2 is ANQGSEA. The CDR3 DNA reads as TGCAGCGTAAGACCGGGACAGGGGGAAAACATTCAGTACTTC. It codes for CSVRPGQGENIQYF.

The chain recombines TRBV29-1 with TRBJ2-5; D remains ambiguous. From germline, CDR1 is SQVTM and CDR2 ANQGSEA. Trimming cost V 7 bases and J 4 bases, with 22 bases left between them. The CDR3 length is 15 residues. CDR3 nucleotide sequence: TGCAGCGCTGTTAAGGTCCCCGGTTTTGGAGAGACCCAGTACTTC. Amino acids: CSAVKVPGFGETQYF.

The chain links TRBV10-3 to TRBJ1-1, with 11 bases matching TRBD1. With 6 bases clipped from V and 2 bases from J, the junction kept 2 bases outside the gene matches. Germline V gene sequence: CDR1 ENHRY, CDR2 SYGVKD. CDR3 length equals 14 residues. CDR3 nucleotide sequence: TGTGCCATCAGCTGGACAGGGGGCAACACTGAAGCTTTCTTT. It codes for CAISWTGGNTEAFF.

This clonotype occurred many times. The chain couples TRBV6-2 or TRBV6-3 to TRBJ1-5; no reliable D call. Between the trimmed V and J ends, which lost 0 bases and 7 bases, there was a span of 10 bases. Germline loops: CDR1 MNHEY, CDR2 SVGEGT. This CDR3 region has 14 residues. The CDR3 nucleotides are TGTGCCAGCAGTTACTCGGGCAACAGACAGCCCCAGCATTTT. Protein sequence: CASSYSGNRQPQHF.

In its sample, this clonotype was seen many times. CDR3 residues: CASTPGGPNTEAFF. As DNA, the CDR3 is TGCGCCAGCACTCCAGGGGGCCCGAACACTGAAGCTTTCTTT. This chain joins TRBV5-1 and TRBJ1-1; 8 bases fit TRBD1. CDR1 SGHRS and CDR2 YFSETQ come from the germline V gene. CDR3 length: 14 residues. V shed 6 bases and J 1 base; nucleotides not matched to a gene: 5.

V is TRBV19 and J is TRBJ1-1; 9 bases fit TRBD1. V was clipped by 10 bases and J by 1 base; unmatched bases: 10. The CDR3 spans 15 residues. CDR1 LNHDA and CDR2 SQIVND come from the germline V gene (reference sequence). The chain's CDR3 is CATSDGTGTNTEAFF. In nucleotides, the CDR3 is TGTGCCACCAGTGATGGGACAGGGACGAACACTGAAGCTTTCTTT.

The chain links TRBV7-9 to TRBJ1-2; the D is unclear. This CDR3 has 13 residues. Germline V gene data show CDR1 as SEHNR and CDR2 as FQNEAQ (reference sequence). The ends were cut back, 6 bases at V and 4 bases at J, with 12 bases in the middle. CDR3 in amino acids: CASSSQMGYGYTF. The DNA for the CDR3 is TGTGCCAGCAGTTCCCAGATGGGCTATGGCTACACCTTC.

The CDR3 nucleotides are TGTGCCAGTAGTATTCATGGATTGAGGGGGGACTATGGCTACACCTTC. Translating gives CASSIHGLRGDYGYTF. The rearrangement joins TRBV19 to TRBJ1-2, with D possibly being TRBD1 (6 bases). The CDR3 covers 16 residues. Trimming shortened V by 3 bases and J by 3 bases, and 17 bases separated the two germline ends. CDR1 LNHDA and CDR2 SQIVND come from the germline V gene (reference sequence).

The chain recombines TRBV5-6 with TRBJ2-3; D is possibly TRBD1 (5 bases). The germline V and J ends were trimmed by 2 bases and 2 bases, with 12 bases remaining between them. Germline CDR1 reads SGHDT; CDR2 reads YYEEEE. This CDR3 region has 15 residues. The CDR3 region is CASSFRTHITDTQYF. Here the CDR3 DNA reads TGTGCCAGCAGCTTCCGGACACATATCACAGATACGCAGTATTTT.

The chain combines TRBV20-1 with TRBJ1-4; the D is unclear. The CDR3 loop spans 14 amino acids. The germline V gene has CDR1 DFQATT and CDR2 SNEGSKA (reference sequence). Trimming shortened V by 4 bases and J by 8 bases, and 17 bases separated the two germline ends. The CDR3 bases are TGCAGTGCTATAGATGGAGAGATGTGGGAAAAACTGTTTTTT. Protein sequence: CSAIDGEMWEKLFF.

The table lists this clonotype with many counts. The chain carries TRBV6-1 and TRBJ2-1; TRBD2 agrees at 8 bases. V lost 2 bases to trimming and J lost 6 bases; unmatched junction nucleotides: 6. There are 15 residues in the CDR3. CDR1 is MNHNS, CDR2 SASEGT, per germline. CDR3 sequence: CASSEWYGGGNEQFF. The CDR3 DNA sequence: TGTGCCAGCAGTGAATGGTACGGGGGGGGCAATGAGCAGTTCTTC.

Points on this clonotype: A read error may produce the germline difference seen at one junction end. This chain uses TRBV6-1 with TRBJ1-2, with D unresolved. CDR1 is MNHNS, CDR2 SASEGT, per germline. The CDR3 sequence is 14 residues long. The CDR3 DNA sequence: TGTGCCAGCGGTGAAGCCGGCCCGATTCGGGGCTACACCTTC. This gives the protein CASGEAGPIRGYTF.

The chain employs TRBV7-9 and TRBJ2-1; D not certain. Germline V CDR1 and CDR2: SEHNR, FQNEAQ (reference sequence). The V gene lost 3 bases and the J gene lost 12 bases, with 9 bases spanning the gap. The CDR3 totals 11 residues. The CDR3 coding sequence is TGTGCCAGCAGCTTGGGTCTGGGGCAGTTCTTC. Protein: CASSLGLGQFF.

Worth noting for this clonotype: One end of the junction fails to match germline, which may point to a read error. The CDR3 sequence: CASSQGGTRGLTYYEQYF. CDR3 bases: TGCGCCAGCAGCCAAGGGGGCACCAGGGGGCTAACCTACTACGAGCAGTACTTC. The rearrangement links TRBV7-4 to TRBJ2-7; 8 bases map to TRBD1. Germline CDR1 is SGHVT and CDR2 is SQSDAQ. The CDR3 spans 18 residues. Full variable domain (missing parts from reference TRBV7-4 and TRBJ2-7): GAGVSQSPRYKVAKRGRDVALRCDSISGHVTLYWYRQTLGQGSEVLTYSQSDAQRDKSGRPSGRFSAERPERSVSTLKIQRTEQGDSAVYLCASSQGGTRGLTYYEQYFGPGTRLTVT.

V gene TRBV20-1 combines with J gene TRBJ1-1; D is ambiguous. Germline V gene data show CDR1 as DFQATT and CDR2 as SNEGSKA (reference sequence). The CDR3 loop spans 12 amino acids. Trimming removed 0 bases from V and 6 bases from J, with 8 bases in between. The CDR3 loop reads CSARDLSPEAFF. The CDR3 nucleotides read TGCAGTGCTAGAGATCTTAGCCCTGAAGCTTTCTTT.

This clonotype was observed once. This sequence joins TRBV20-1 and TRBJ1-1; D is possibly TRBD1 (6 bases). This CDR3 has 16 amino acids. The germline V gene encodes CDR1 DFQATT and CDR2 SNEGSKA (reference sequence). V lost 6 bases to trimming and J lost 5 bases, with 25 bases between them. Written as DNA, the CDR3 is TGCAGTGCACCAGACCCAGGAAGGGGGACGGGGACTGAAGCTTTCTTT. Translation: CSAPDPGRGTGTEAFF.

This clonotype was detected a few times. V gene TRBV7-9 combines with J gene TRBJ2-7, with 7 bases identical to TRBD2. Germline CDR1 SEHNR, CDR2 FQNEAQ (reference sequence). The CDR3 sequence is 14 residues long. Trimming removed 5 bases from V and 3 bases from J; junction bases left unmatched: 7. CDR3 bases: TGTGCCAGCAGCGAAACCGGGGGGTTCTACGAGCAGTACTTC. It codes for CASSETGGFYEQYF.

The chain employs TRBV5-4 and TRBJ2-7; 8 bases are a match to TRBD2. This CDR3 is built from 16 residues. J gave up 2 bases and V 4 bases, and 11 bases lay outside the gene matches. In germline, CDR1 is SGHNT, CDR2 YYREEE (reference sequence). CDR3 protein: CASSPGVQAGAYEQYF. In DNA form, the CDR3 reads TGTGCCAGCAGCCCCGGGGTACAAGCGGGAGCCTACGAGCAGTACTTC. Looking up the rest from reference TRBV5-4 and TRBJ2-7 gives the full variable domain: ETGVTQSPTHLIKTRGQQVTLRCSSQSGHNTVSWYQQALGQGPQFIFQYYREEENGRGNFPPRFSGLQFPNYSSELNVNALELDDSALYLCASSPGVQAGAYEQYFGPGTRLTVT.

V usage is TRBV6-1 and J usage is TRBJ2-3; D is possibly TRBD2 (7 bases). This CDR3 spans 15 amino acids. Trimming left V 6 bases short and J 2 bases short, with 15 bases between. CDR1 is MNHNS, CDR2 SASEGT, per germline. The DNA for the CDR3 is TGTGCCAGCAGGTGGATTGCGGGGGCCACAGATACGCAGTATTTT. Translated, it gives CASRWIAGATDTQYF.

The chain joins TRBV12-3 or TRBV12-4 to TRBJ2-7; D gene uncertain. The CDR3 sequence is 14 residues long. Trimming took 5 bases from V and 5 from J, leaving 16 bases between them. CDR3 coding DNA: TGTGCCAGCAGTCCGACCGGGCAAGACGACGAGCAGTACTTC. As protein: CASSPTGQDDEQYF.

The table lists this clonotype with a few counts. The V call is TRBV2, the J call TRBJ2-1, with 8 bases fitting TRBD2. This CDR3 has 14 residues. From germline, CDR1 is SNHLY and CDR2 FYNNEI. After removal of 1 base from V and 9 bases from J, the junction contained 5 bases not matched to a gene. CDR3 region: CASSEGTSNGEQFF. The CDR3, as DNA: TGTGCCAGCAGTGAAGGGACTAGCAATGGTGAGCAGTTCTTC.

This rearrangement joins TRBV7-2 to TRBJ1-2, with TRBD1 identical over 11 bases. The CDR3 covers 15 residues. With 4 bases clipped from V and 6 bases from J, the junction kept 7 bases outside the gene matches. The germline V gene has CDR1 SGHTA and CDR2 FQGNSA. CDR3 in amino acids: CASSYNGQGANGYTF. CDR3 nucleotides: TGTGCCAGCAGCTATAATGGACAGGGGGCGAATGGCTACACCTTC.